This TCR beta chain was sequenced for a study of CD8 T cells in Susac syndrome. The study's findings and limits: The authors found no clonal expansion in Susac syndrome CD4+ T cell repertoires.

The sequenced target, TCR beta, came from blood CD8+ and CD4+ T cells. With respect to this clonotype: What it recognizes is unknown.

The RNA, 0.5 to 1 ug, was put through reverse transcription using random hexamers. Using its own MiXCR run on the immunoSEQ multiplex PCR reads, TCRdb lists one record per CDR3 protein. This table holds tens of thousands of distinct CDR3 sequences, 93% found once. In germline, CDR1 is SGHTA, CDR2 FQGNSA. The V gene end was trimmed by 4 bases and the J gene end by 7 bases; junction bases not matched to a gene: 12. The CDR3 runs 15 residues. Material for sequencing was CD4+ T cells from PBMCs. This sequence originates from a human donor with Susac syndrome. The chain joins TRBV7-2 to TRBJ2-5; 7 bases map to TRBD1. CDR3 DNA: TGTGCCAGCAGCTCAAGGGACAGCGCGAGGGGGACCCAGTACTTC. Translation: CASSSRDSARGTQYF.